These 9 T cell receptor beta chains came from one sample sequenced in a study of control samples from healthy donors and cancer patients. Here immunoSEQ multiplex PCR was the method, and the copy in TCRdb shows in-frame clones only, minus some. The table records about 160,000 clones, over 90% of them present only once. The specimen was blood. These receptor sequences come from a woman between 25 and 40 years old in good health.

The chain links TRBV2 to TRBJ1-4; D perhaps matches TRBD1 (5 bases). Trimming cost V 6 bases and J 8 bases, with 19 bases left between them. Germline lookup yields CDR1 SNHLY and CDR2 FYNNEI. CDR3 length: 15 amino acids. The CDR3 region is CASSFARGGREKLFF. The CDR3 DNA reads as TGTGCCAGCAGCTTCGCGAGGGGAGGGCGGGAAAAACTGTTTTTT.

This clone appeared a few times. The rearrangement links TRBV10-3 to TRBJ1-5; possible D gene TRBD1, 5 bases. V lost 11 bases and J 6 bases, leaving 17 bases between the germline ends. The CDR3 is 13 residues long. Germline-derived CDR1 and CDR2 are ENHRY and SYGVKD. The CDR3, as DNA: TGTGCCGCCCAGGCAGGGAAGGGTCAGCCCCAGCATTTT. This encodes CAAQAGKGQPQHF.

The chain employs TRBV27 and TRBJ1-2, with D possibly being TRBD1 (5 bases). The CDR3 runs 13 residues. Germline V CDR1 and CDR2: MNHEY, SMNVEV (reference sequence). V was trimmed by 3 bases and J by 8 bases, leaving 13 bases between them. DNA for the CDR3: TGTGCCAGCAGTTTGAGCAGGGTCGGAGGCTACACCTTC. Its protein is CASSLSRVGGYTF.

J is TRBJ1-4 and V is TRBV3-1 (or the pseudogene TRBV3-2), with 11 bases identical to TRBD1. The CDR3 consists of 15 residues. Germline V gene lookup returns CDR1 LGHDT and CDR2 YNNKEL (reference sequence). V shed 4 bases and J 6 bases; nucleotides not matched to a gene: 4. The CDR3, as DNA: TGTGCCAGCAGCCGAGGACAGGGGGCTGATGAAAAACTGTTTTTT. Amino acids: CASSRGQGADEKLFF.

The DNA for the CDR3 is TGTGCCAGCATCAAGACTAGCGTAAGCACAGATACGCAGTATTTT. This sequence encodes CASIKTSVSTDTQYF. The chain recombines TRBV6-5 with TRBJ2-3; TRBD2 matches 8 bases. The CDR3 loop spans 15 amino acids. V was clipped by 7 bases and J by 0 bases; unmatched bases: 6. Germline assignment: CDR1 MNHEY and CDR2 SVGAGI.

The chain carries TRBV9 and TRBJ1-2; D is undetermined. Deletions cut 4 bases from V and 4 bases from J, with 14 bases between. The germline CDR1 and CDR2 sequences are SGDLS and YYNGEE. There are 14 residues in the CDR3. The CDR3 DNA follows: TGTGCCAGCAGCCCCAACATGTATGGCTATGGCTACACCTTC. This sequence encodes CASSPNMYGYGYTF.

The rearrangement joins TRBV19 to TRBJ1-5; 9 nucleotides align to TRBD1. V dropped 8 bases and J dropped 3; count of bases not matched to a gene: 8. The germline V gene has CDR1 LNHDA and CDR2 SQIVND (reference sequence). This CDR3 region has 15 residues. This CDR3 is CASARDRETNQPQHF. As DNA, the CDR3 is TGTGCCAGTGCCCGGGACAGGGAAACCAATCAGCCCCAGCATTTT.

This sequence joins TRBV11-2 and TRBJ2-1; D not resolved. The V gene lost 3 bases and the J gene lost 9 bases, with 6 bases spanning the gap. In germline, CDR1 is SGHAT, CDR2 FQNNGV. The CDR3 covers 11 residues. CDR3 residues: CASSFVIEQFF. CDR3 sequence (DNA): TGTGCCAGCAGCTTTGTGATTGAGCAGTTCTTC.

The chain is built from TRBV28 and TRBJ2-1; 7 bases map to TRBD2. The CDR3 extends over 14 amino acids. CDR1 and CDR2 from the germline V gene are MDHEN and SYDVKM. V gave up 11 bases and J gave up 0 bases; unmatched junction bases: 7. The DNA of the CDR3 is TGTGCCGGTAATAAGCGGGACTCCTACAATGAGCAGTTCTTC. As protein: CAGNKRDSYNEQFF.